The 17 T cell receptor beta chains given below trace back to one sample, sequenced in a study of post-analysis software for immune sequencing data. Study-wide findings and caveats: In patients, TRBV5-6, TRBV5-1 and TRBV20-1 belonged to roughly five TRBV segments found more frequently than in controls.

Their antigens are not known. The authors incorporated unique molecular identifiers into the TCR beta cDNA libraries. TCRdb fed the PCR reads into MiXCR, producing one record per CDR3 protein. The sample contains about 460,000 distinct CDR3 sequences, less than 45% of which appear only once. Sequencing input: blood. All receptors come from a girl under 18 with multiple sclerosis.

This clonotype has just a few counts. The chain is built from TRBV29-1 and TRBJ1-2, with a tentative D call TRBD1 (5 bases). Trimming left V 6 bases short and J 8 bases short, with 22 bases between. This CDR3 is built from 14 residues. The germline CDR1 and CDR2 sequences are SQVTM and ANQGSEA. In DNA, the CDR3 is TGCAGCGTCGACACGATCTCCGGGACTGCCGGCTACACCTTC. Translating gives CSVDTISGTAGYTF.

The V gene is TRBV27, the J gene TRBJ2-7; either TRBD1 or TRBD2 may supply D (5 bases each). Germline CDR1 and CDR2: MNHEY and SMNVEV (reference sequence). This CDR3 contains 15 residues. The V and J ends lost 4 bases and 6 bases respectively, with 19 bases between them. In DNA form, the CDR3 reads TGTGCCAGCAGTTGGTCGGGGCCTCGGAGCCGCGAGCAGTACTTC. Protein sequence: CASSWSGPRSREQYF.

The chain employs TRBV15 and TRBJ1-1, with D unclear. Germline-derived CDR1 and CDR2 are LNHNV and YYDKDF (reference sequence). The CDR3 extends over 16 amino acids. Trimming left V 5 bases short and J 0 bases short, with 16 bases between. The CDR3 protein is CATSPPLGILNTEAFF. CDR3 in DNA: TGTGCCACCAGCCCACCCCTTGGGATCCTGAACACTGAAGCTTTCTTT.

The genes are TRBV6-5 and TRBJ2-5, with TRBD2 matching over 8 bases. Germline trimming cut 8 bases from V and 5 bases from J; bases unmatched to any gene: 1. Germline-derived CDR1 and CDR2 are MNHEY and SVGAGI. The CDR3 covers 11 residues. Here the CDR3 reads CASGTRETQYF. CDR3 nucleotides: TGTGCCAGCGGGACTAGGGAGACCCAGTACTTC.

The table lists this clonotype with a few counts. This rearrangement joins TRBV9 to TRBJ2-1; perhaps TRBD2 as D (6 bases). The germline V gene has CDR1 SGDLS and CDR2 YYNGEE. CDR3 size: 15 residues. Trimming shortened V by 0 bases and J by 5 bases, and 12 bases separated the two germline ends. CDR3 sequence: CASSVAISGNNEQFF. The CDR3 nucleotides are TGTGCCAGCAGCGTAGCTATTAGCGGCAACAATGAGCAGTTCTTC.

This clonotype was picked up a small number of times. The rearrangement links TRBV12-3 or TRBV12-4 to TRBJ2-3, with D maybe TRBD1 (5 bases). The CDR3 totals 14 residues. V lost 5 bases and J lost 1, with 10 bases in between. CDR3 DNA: TGTGCCAGCAGTCGACAGTGGGGCACAGATACGCAGTATTTT. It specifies CASSRQWGTDTQYF.

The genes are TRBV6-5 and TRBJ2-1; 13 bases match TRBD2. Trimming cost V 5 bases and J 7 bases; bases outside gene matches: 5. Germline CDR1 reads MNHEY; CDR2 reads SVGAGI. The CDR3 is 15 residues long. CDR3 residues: CASSRTSGGGNEQFF. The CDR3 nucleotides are TGTGCCAGCAGTAGGACTAGCGGGGGAGGGAATGAGCAGTTCTTC.

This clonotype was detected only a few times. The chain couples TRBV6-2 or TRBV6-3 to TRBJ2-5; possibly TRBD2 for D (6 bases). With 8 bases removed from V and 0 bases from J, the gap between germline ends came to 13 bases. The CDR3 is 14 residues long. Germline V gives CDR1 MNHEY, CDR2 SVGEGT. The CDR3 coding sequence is TGTGCCAGCTTTCTAGCGAGGTACCAAGAGACCCAGTACTTC. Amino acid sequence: CASFLARYQETQYF.

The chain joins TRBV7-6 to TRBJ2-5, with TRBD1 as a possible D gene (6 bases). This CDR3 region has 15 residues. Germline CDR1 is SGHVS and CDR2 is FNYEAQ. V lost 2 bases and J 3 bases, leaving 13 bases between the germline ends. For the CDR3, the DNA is TGTGCCAGCAGCTTATTGGTCTCAGGGGAAGAGACCCAGTACTTC. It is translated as CASSLLVSGEETQYF.

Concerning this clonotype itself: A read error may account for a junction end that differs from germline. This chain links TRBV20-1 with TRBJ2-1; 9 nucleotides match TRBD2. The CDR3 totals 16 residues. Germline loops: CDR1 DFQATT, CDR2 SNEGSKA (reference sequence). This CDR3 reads CSARDLASGTYNKQFF. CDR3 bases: TGCAGTGCTAGAGATCTGGCTAGCGGGACCTACAATAAGCAGTTCTTC.

In DNA, the CDR3 is TGCAGTGCTAGAGATCGAAGCGGGCGATATTTGGAGACCCAGTACTTC. As protein: CSARDRSGRYLETQYF. V usage is TRBV20-1 and J usage is TRBJ2-4; a possible D gene is TRBD2 (6 bases). The J call is doubtful: the DNA matches TRBJ2-5 better. The CDR3 runs to 16 residues. In germline, CDR1 is DFQATT, CDR2 SNEGSKA (reference sequence).

CDR3 region: CAIRSGLEISPEQYF. The DNA for the CDR3 is TGTGCCATCAGATCCGGACTAGAAATTTCTCCCGAGCAGTACTTC. V usage is TRBV10-3 and J usage is TRBJ2-7, with 7 nucleotides matching TRBD2. The CDR3 runs 15 residues. The J segment lost 6 bases and the V segment lost 6 bases, leaving 14 bases of the junction unmatched. Germline V gene lookup returns CDR1 ENHRY and CDR2 SYGVKD.

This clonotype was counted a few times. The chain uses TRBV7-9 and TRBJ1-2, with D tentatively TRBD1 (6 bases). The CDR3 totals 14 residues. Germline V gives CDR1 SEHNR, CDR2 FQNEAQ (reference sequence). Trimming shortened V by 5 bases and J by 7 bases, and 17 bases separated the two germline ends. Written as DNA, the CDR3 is TGTGCCAGCAGCGGCAACAGGGTGACTGGTGGCTACACCTTC. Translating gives CASSGNRVTGGYTF.

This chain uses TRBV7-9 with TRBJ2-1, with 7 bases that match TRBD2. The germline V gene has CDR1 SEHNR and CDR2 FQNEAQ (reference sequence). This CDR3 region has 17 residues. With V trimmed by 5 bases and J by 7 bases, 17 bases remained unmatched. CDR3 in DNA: TGTGCCAGCAGCCGGACCGGGGGAGCGGGATTCCTTAATGAGCAGTTCTTC. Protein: CASSRTGGAGFLNEQFF.

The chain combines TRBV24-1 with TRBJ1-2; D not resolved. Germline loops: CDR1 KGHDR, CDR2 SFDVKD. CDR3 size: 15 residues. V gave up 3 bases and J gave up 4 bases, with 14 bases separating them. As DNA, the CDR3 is TGTGCCACCAGTGATGCGGGATCTTTGGGCTATGGCTACACCTTC. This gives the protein CATSDAGSLGYGYTF.

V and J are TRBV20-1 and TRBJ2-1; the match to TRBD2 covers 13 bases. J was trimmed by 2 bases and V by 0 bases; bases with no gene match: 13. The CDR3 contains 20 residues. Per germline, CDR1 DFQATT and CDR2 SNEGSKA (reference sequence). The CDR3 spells CSARDVGTSGISPTYNEQFF. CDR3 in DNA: TGCAGTGCTAGAGATGTTGGGACTAGCGGGATCTCGCCGACCTACAATGAGCAGTTCTTC.

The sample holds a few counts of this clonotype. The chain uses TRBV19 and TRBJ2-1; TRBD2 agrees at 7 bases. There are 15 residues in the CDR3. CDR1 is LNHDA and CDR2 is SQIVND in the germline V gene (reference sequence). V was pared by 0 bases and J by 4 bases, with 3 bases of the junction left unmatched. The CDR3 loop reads CASSIEGGSYNEQFF. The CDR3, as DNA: TGTGCCAGTAGTATAGAGGGCGGGAGTTACAATGAGCAGTTCTTC.